Each of the 15 T cell receptor beta chains below was sequenced from the same sample in a study of preoperative IRX-2 immunotherapy in early breast cancer. As to treatment: preoperative locoregional IRX-2 cytokine immunotherapy. Repertoires were generated with immunoSEQ multiplex PCR, while TCRdb's copy carries only in-frame clones and drops some. The data hold around 38,000 clones, with about 72% observed a single time. The sequencing used tumor tissue, collected after IRX-2 immunotherapy. These receptors all come from a human donor with breast cancer.

Here the CDR3 DNA reads TGCGCCAGCAGCGTTACCGGGACAGCCTCTGGAAACACCATATATTTT. Translation gives CASSVTGTASGNTIYF. The chain combines TRBV5-1 with TRBJ1-3; 7 bases are a match to TRBD1. This CDR3 spans 16 amino acids. The ends lost 4 bases at V and 0 bases at J; junction bases unmatched: 7. Germline V gene sequence: CDR1 SGHRS, CDR2 YFSETQ.

J is TRBJ2-1 and V is TRBV14; D tentatively reads TRBD1 or TRBD2 (5 bases each). With 5 bases removed from V and 0 bases from J, the gap between germline ends came to 14 bases. Looked up from germline, CDR1 is SGHDN and CDR2 is FVKESK. The CDR3 loop spans 16 amino acids. The CDR3 region has the DNA TGTGCCAGCAGCGACCGGGACGCCAGCTCCTACAATGAGCAGTTCTTC. Residues: CASSDRDASSYNEQFF.

The chain combines TRBV11-3 with TRBJ1-1; D possibly corresponds to TRBD1 (5 bases). The CDR3 extends over 17 amino acids. Trimming pared 5 bases from V and 0 bases from J, leaving 19 bases between. Germline lookup yields CDR1 SGHNT and CDR2 YENEEA. CDR3: CASSQRPGTTLNTEAFF. The CDR3 nucleotides read TGTGCCAGCAGCCAGAGACCCGGGACTACCTTGAACACTGAAGCTTTCTTT.

The chain combines TRBV5-1 with TRBJ2-3; 9 positions agree with TRBD1. CDR1 SGHRS and CDR2 YFSETQ come from the germline V gene. J gave up 1 base and V 1 base, and 1 base lay outside the gene matches. The CDR3 loop spans 15 amino acids. CDR3 DNA: TGCGCCAGCAGCTTGAGGACAGGGGGCACAGATACGCAGTATTTT. Translation: CASSLRTGGTDTQYF.

The chain carries TRBV5-1 and TRBJ1-2; D gene ambiguous. Trimming removed 0 bases at V and 7 bases at J, with 16 bases between. The length of the CDR3 is 15 residues. The germline CDR1 and CDR2 sequences are SGHRS and YFSETQ. The CDR3 DNA reads as TGCGCCAGCAGCTTGGCGGGAGATCCGGGGAGTGGCTACACCTTC. Translation: CASSLAGDPGSGYTF. Complete variable domain (other parts from reference TRBV5-1 and TRBJ1-2): KAGVTQTPRYLIKTRGQQVTLSCSPISGHRSVSWYQQTPGQGLQFLFEYFSETQRNKGNFPGRFSGRQFSNSRSEMNVSTLELGDSALYLCASSLAGDPGSGYTFGSGTRLTVV.

The chain links TRBV7-6 to TRBJ2-5, with a weak D call TRBD2 (6 bases). The germline gives CDR1 SGHVS, CDR2 FNYEAQ. The V and J ends lost 4 bases and 4 bases respectively, with 13 bases between them. CDR3 length equals 14 residues. CDR3 residues: CASSSPAGGETQYF. The CDR3 DNA is TGTGCCAGCAGCTCCCCGGCCGGGGGAGAGACCCAGTACTTC. The entire variable domain, with the rest obtained from reference TRBV7-6 and TRBJ2-5, is as follows: GAGVSQSPRYKVTKRGQDVALRCDPISGHVSLYWYRQALGQGPEFLTYFNYEAQQDKSGLPNDRFSAERPEGSISTLTIQRTEQRDSAMYRCASSSPAGGETQYFGPGTRLLVL.

The V gene is TRBV5-1, the J gene TRBJ2-7, with TRBD1 identical over 11 bases. The V and J ends lost 3 bases and 3 bases, in that order; junction bases with no gene match: 5. The CDR3 extends over 15 amino acids. Germline V gene sequence: CDR1 SGHRS, CDR2 YFSETQ. For the CDR3, the DNA is TGCGCCAGCAGCTCGACCGGGACAGGGGGCTACGAGCAGTACTTC. It specifies CASSSTGTGGYEQYF.

The rearrangement uses TRBV5-1 and TRBJ2-3; perhaps TRBD2 as D (6 bases). V shed 0 bases and J shed 1 base, with 9 bases lying between them. CDR1 and CDR2 from the germline V gene are SGHRS and YFSETQ. The CDR3 covers 15 residues. The CDR3 DNA sequence: TGCGCCAGCAGCTTGGGACTAGGGGGCACAGATACGCAGTATTTT. Translation: CASSLGLGGTDTQYF.

Points on this clone: At the DNA level, this CDR3 is encoded by other sequences in the same sample as well. The chain is built from TRBV18 and TRBJ1-5; no clear D gene. CDR3 length: 14 residues. V lost 3 bases and J lost 5, with 11 bases in between. CDR1 is KGHSH and CDR2 is LQKENI in the germline V gene. CDR3 amino acids: CASSPAGVDQPQHF. DNA of the CDR3: TGTGCCAGCTCACCTGCCGGTGTGGATCAGCCCCAGCATTTT.

The chain carries TRBV19 and TRBJ2-7; no definite D call. The V end lost 2 bases, the J end lost 5 bases, and 13 bases lay between the germline ends. The CDR3 consists of 14 residues. CDR1 LNHDA and CDR2 SQIVND come from the germline V gene (reference sequence). The CDR3 sequence is CASSITSVGDEQYF. In nucleotides, the CDR3 is TGTGCCAGTAGTATAACGTCCGTTGGGGACGAGCAGTACTTC.

The chain has TRBV6-8 and TRBJ1-2, with 11 bases identical to TRBD1. Looked up from germline, CDR1 is MNHGY and CDR2 is SAAAGT. This CDR3 comprises 14 residues. After removal of 8 bases from V and 5 bases from J, the junction contained 7 bases not matched to a gene. Here the CDR3 reads CASEVGQGVYGYTF. The CDR3 nucleotides read TGTGCCAGCGAGGTGGGACAGGGGGTGTATGGCTACACCTTC.

CDR3 region: CASRFLAGSTGELFF. The CDR3, as DNA: TGCGCCAGCAGGTTCCTAGCGGGTTCCACCGGGGAGCTGTTTTTT. The chain carries TRBV5-1 and TRBJ2-2; 8 nucleotides agree with TRBD2. Trimming took 5 bases from V and 4 from J; bases not matched to a gene: 7. Germline CDR1 and CDR2: SGHRS and YFSETQ. The CDR3 totals 15 residues.

This chain connects TRBV11-3 to TRBJ1-6; 10 bases are shared with TRBD1. This CDR3 is 15 amino acids long. Germline CDR1 and CDR2: SGHNT and YENEEA. With 5 bases clipped from V and 8 bases from J, the junction kept 6 bases outside the gene matches. The CDR3: CASSPLGQGHSPLHF. DNA of the CDR3: TGTGCCAGCAGCCCATTGGGACAGGGGCATTCACCCCTCCACTTT.

The count of this clone is one. The chain employs TRBV19 and TRBJ1-5, with 7 positions matching TRBD1. The CDR3 runs 15 residues. Trimming took 5 bases from V and 9 from J; bases not matched to a gene: 13. Germline CDR1 is LNHDA and CDR2 is SQIVND (reference sequence). The CDR3 loop reads CASSLPTGDVGPQHF. CDR3 sequence (DNA): TGTGCCAGTAGTTTACCCACAGGGGACGTGGGGCCCCAGCATTTT.

V and J are TRBV6-8 and TRBJ2-2; tentative D call: TRBD1 (5 bases). Germline lookup yields CDR1 MNHGY and CDR2 SAAAGT. V was shortened by 7 bases and J by 5 bases, with 11 bases between the two germline ends. This CDR3 comprises 13 residues. CDR3 region: CASKKSGTGELFF. CDR3 bases: TGTGCCAGCAAAAAATCAGGGACCGGGGAGCTGTTTTTT.